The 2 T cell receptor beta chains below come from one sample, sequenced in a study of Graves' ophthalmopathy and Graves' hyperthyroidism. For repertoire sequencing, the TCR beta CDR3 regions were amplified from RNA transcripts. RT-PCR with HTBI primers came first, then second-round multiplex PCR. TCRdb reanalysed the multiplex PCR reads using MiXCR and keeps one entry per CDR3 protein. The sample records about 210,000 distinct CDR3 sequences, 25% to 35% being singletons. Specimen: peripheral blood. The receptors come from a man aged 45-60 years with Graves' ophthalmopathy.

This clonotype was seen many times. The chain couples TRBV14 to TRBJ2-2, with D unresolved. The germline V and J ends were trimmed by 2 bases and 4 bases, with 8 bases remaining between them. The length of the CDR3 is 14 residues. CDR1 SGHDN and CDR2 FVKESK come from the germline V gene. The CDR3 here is CASSQRVGTGELFF. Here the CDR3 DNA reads TGTGCCAGCAGCCAAAGGGTTGGCACCGGGGAGCTGTTTTTT.

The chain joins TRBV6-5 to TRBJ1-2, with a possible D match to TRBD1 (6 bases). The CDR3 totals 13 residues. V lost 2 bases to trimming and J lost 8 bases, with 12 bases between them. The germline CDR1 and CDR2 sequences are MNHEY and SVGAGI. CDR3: CASSYTQGMGYTF. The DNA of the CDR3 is TGTGCCAGCAGTTACACCCAGGGGATGGGCTACACCTTC.